Shown below are 3 T cell receptor beta chains from a single sample sequenced in a study of blood T cell repertoires in COVID-19. This table comes from immunoSEQ multiplex PCR, and its TCRdb copy is limited to in-frame clones, with some not included. In the table there are about 220,000 clones, about four fifths of which are singletons. The sample taken for sequencing was PBMCs or T cells enriched from blood (not recorded which). Receptor source: a woman aged 40 to 49 with acute COVID-19.

V is TRBV5-4 and J is TRBJ2-7; possibly TRBD2 for D (5 bases). The CDR3 length is 13 residues. Trimming left V 4 bases short and J 5 bases short, with 13 bases between. Looked up from germline, CDR1 is SGHNT and CDR2 is YYREEE (reference sequence). This CDR3 is CASSPGQADEQYF. In DNA form, the CDR3 reads TGTGCCAGCAGCCCCGGCCAAGCGGACGAGCAGTACTTC.

This rearrangement joins TRBV7-2 to TRBJ2-1; tentative D call: TRBD1 (6 bases). In germline, CDR1 is SGHTA, CDR2 FQGNSA. The CDR3 contains 13 residues. The V end was cut by 6 bases, the J end by 7 bases, with 13 bases between. This chain's CDR3 is CASRFRGWNEQFF. In DNA form, the CDR3 reads TGTGCCAGCAGATTCAGGGGTTGGAATGAGCAGTTCTTC.

V usage is TRBV6-2 or TRBV6-3 and J usage is TRBJ2-7, with 13 bases aligning to TRBD2. Per germline, CDR1 MNHEY and CDR2 SVGEGT. CDR3 length: 14 amino acids. V was clipped by 5 bases and J by 5 bases; unmatched bases: 3. The CDR3 DNA reads TGTGCCAGCAGTCAAGGGACTAGCGGGAACGAGCAGTACTTC. This translates into CASSQGTSGNEQYF.